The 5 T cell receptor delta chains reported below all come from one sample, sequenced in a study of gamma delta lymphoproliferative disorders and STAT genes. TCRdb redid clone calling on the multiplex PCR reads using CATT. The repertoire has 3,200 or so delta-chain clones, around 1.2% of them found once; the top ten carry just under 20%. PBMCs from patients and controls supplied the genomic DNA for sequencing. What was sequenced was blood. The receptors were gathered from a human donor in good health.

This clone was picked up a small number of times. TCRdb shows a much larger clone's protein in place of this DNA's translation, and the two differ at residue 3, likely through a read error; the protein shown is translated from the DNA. The CDR3 is CARGEAFLKGIRTSDKLIF. CDR3 DNA sequence: TGTGCTCGTGGGGAGGCCTTCCTAAAGGGGATACGGACAAGCGATAAACTCATCTTT. The J gene is TRDJ1, the V gene TRDV1; possibly TRDD3 for D (9 bases). This CDR3 spans 19 amino acids. Germline CDR1 TSWWSYY, CDR2 QGS.

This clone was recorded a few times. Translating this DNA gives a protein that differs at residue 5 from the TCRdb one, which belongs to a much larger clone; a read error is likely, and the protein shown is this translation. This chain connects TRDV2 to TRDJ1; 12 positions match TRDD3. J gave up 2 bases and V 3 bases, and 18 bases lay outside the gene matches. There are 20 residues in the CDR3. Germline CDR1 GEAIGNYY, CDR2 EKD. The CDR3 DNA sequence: TGTGCCTGTGACTCGCTGCCACTTTCTGGGGGATACGGCGAGACCGATAAACTCATCTTT. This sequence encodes CACDSLPLSGGYGETDKLIF.

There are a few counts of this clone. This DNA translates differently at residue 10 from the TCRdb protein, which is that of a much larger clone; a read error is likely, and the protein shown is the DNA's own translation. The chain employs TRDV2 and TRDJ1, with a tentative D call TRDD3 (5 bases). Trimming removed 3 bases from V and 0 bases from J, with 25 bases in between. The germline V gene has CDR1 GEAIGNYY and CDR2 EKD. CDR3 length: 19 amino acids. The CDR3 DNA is TGTGCCTGTGACCCCCTCTCCGTACTGGTGGATATGGACACCGATAAACTCATCTTT. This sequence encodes CACDPLSVLVDMDTDKLIF.

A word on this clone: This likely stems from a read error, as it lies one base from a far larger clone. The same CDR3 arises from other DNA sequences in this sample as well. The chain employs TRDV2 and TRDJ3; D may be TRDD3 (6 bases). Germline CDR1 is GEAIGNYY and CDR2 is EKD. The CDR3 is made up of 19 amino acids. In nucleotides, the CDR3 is TGCGCCTGTGACTCCCTATGGGGGGTGAGCTCCTGGGACACCCGACAGATGTTTTTC. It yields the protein CACDSLWGVSSWDTRQMFF.

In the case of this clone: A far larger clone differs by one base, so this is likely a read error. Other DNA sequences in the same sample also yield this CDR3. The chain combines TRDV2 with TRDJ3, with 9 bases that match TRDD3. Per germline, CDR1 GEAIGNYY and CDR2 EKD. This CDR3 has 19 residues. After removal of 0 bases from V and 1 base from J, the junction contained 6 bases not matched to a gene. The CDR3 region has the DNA TGTGCCTGTGACACCGTAGGGGATACGCGTTCCTGGGACACCCGACAGATGTTTTTC. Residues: CACDTVGDTRSWDTRQMFF.